This T cell receptor beta chain stems from a study of Tregs in tolerant kidney transplant recipients. Study overall: CD4+CD25+CD127- cells came from roughly three-day belatacept mixed lymphocyte reactions, some with approximately 5-day graft donor restimulation. Recipient cells were told from donor cells by antibody staining. Points from the study as a whole: Validation in larger populations is needed because few patients were studied. Expanding Tregs on activated donor B cells appeared to best identify donor-specific TCRbeta clones.

Clones were sequenced by immunoSEQ multiplex PCR, and TCRdb holds only the in-frame ones, with some missing. The sample shows under 50,000 clones, around 95% of them seen only once. Turning to this clone: Its antigen is currently unknown.

This CDR3 region has 13 residues. Germline V gives CDR1 MNHNS, CDR2 SASEGT. Trimming took 3 bases from V and 3 from J, leaving 9 bases between them. V usage is TRBV6-1 and J usage is TRBJ2-7; D is unclear. This TCR derives from a human donor in good health. Sequencing was done on a sample of Tregs from blood cultured with allogeneic cells. As DNA, the CDR3 is TGTGCCAGCAGTGAGATGGTGTTCTACGAGCAGTACTTC. Translated: CASSEMVFYEQYF.